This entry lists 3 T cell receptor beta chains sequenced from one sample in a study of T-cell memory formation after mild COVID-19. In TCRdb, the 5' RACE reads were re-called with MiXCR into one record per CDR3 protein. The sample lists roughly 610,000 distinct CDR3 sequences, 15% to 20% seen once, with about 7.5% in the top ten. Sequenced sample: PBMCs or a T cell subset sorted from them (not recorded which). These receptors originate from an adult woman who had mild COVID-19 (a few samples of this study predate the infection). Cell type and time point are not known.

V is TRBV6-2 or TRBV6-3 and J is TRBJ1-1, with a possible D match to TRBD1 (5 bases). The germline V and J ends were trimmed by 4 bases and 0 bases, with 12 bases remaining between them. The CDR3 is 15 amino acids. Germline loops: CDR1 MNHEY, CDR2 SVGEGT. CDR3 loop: CASSSPGQMNTEAFF. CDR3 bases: TGTGCCAGCAGTTCCCCCGGACAAATGAACACTGAAGCTTTCTTT.

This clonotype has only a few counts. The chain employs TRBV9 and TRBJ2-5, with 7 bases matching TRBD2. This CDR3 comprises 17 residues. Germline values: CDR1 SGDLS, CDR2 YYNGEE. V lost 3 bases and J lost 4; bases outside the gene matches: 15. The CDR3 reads CASSAGAQRGTSETQYF. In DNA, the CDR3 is TGTGCCAGCAGCGCCGGAGCCCAGCGGGGAACTTCAGAGACCCAGTACTTC.

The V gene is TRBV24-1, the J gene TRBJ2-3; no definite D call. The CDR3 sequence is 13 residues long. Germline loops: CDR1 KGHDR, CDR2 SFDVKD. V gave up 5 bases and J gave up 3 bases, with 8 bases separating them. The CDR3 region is CATSAAATDTQYF. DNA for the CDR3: TGTGCCACCAGTGCAGCTGCGACAGATACGCAGTATTTT.